This TCR beta chain is drawn from a study of CD8 T cells in Susac syndrome. Random-hexamer reverse transcription was applied to roughly 0.5 to 1 ug RNA. TCR beta CDR3 was amplified by immunoSEQ covering 54 Vbeta and 13 Jbeta. TCRdb reprocessed the immunoSEQ multiplex PCR reads with MiXCR, giving one entry per CDR3 protein. The table shows about 83,000 distinct CDR3 sequences, with about 96% occurring only once. Germline V gives CDR1 MNHEY, CDR2 SMNVEV (reference sequence). The CDR3 extends over 15 amino acids. The junction had 3 bases not matched to a gene; V was cut back by 7 bases and J by 0 bases. Recently defined diagnostic criteria classed the Susac syndrome patients as definite or probable.

The clonotype comes from a human donor with Susac syndrome. The sample taken for sequencing was CD8+ T cells from PBMCs. V gene TRBV27 combines with J gene TRBJ2-2; 9 nucleotides agree with TRBD2. The CDR3 protein is CASIPSGANTGELFF. The DNA of the CDR3 is TGTGCCAGCATTCCTAGCGGGGCGAACACCGGGGAGCTGTTTTTT.